Sequencing of this T cell receptor beta chain was carried out in a study of Ad26.COV2.S vaccination and SARS-CoV-2 variants. Turning to the study itself: Recipients of Ad26.COV2.S got it intramuscularly, once or twice 56 days apart.

Treatment indicated: some 19 received Ad26.COV2.S at low or high dose, single or two shots; 5 received placebo; per-sample allocation not given. On day 63 after the first injection, vaccine and placebo recipients gave samples. In Boston, the donor was an adult between 18-55 years of age. Immunization relied on an Ad26 vector, which expressed Wuhan-strain SARS-CoV-2 spike. Using immunoSEQ multiplex PCR, the repertoire was profiled, and TCRdb retains in-frame clones only, with some absent. The sample carries about 320,000 clones, roughly 88% recorded once. Deletions cut 1 base from V and 3 bases from J, with 10 bases between. This CDR3 is 15 amino acids long. Germline CDR1 and CDR2: MGHRA and YSYEKL.

The sequence came from a person aged 18-60 years who received the Ad26.COV2.S COVID-19 vaccine or a placebo. The material was peripheral blood, obtained in a trial of Ad26.COV2.S vaccine versus placebo. The J gene is TRBJ2-1, the V gene TRBV4-1, with D tentatively TRBD2 (5 bases). Written as DNA, the CDR3 is TGCGCCAGCAGCCAAGGCACGGGGAACTACAATGAGCAGTTCTTC. Protein: CASSQGTGNYNEQFF.